These T cell receptor beta chains were read from a single sample in a study of vaccination and CD4 T cells after COVID-19. Their specific antigens are unknown. TCRdb independently ran MiXCR on the PCR reads; one entry per CDR3 protein. The sample contains 20,000 to 25,000 distinct CDR3 sequences, 30% to 35% of which appear only once. The sample in question was CD4+ T cells from blood, cultured in vitro, obtained about 7 months after SARS-CoV-2 vaccination. These TCRs come from a human donor who had recovered from COVID-19. Both conserved end residues are part of each CDR3. A D gene is named only where the DNA matches it firmly. The size entry is marked missing in some rows and otherwise reads once, few, many or a size class.

clone size,D gene,J gene,CDR3 length,V gene,CDR3 protein,CDR3 DNA
NA,NA,TRBJ2-7,11,TRBV20-1,CSAADSYEQYF,TGCAGTGCCGCCGACTCCTACGAGCAGTACTTC
few,NA,TRBJ2-5,15,TRBV20-1,CSACRLNQGLETQYF,TGCAGTGCTTGCCGATTAAATCAGGGGTTGGAGACCCAGTACTTC
NA,NA,TRBJ2-1,10,TRBV20-1,CSVGGYEQFF,TGCAGTGTCGGAGGATATGAGCAGTTCTTC
NA,TRBD1,TRBJ1-2,14,TRBV2,CASREQGAGYGYTF,TGTGCCAGCAGGGAACAGGGGGCGGGCTATGGCTACACCTTC
medium-sized,NA,TRBJ2-5,11,TRBV20-1,CSASWRETQYF,TGCAGTGCTAGTTGGAGAGAGACCCAGTACTTC
NA,NA,TRBJ1-5,11,TRBV19,CASSGGQPQHF,TGTGCCAGCTCTGGGGGGCAGCCCCAGCATTTT
NA,NA,TRBJ2-5,14,TRBV20-1,CSARDHGVQETQYF,TGCAGTGCTAGAGATCACGGGGTCCAAGAGACCCAGTACTTC
NA,NA,TRBJ1-1,15,TRBV4-1,CASSPQGRADTEAFF,TGCGCCAGCAGCCCACAAGGCAGGGCCGACACTGAAGCTTTCTTT
few,TRBD1,TRBJ2-7,15,TRBV4-2,CASSQAGTGLYEQYF,TGTGCCAGCAGCCAAGCTGGGACAGGTCTCTACGAGCAGTACTTC
few,NA,TRBJ2-7,16,TRBV28,CASSPASGGPFYEQYF,TGTGCCAGCAGTCCCGCTTCTGGCGGGCCATTCTACGAGCAGTACTTC
NA,TRBD2,TRBJ2-5,19,TRBV20-1,CSARVSRLAGGLGGETQYF,TGCAGTGCTAGAGTTTCGAGGCTAGCGGGAGGGCTGGGGGGAGAGACCCAGTACTTC
NA,TRBD2,TRBJ2-7,15,TRBV20-1,CSASVGTSGYYEQYF,TGCAGTGCTAGTGTAGGGACTAGCGGATACTACGAGCAGTACTTC
NA,TRBD1,TRBJ1-2,15,TRBV20-1,CSATGTAYRGYGYTF,TGCAGTGCAACCGGGACAGCGTATCGAGGCTATGGCTACACCTTC
NA,NA,TRBJ2-6,17,TRBV7-2,CASSYRAVPPGANVLTF,TGTGCCAGCAGCTACAGGGCCGTACCACCTGGGGCCAACGTCCTGACTTTC
NA,TRBD2,TRBJ2-7,15,TRBV18,CASSPGLAGSYEQYF,TGTGCCAGCTCTCCTGGACTAGCGGGATCCTACGAGCAGTACTTC
few,NA,TRBJ2-2,14,TRBV20-1,CSASRPTNTGELFF,TGCAGTGCTAGTCGACCAACGAACACCGGGGAGCTGTTTTTT
NA,NA,TRBJ2-1,12,TRBV7-2,CASSLLGKEQFF,TGTGCCAGCAGCCTGCTTGGGAAGGAGCAGTTCTTC
NA,NA,TRBJ2-5,12,TRBV7-9,CASSLTVETQYF,TGTGCCAGCAGCTTGACAGTAGAGACCCAGTACTTC
few,NA,TRBJ2-5,14,TRBV20-1,CSASGVAVDETQYF,TGCAGTGCTAGCGGGGTCGCCGTGGATGAGACCCAGTACTTC
NA,NA,TRBJ1-1,11,TRBV20-1,CGGIRHTEAFF,TGCGGGGGGATTAGACACACTGAAGCTTTCTTT
NA,TRBD2,TRBJ2-1,15,TRBV7-2,CASSLSGMGINEQFF,TGTGCCAGCAGCTTGAGCGGGATGGGGATCAATGAGCAGTTCTTC
NA,NA,TRBJ2-5,18,TRBV20-1,CSARGYRWAPGPQETQYF,TGCAGTGCTAGAGGCTACAGGTGGGCCCCGGGACCACAAGAGACCCAGTACTTC
NA,TRBD1,TRBJ2-2,14,TRBV27,CASSRDRHTGELFF,TGTGCCAGCAGCCGGGACAGGCACACCGGGGAGCTGTTTTTT
NA,TRBD1,TRBJ1-2,14,TRBV24-1,CATSEAGGSYGYTF,TGTGCCACCAGTGAGGCAGGGGGTTCCTATGGCTACACCTTC
NA,NA,TRBJ2-3,13,TRBV7-2,CASSSPGLDTQYF,TGTGCCAGCAGCTCTCCGGGACTAGATACGCAGTATTTT
NA,NA,TRBJ2-3,13,TRBV6-4,CASSDGSTDTQYF,TGTGCCAGCAGTGACGGGAGCACAGATACGCAGTATTTT
few,NA,TRBJ2-3,12,TRBV20-1,CSASENTDTQYF,TGCAGTGCTAGTGAGAACACAGATACGCAGTATTTT
NA,TRBD1,TRBJ1-5,16,TRBV6-1,CASSTRRDRTNQPQHF,TGTGCCAGCAGTACCCGACGGGACAGGACCAATCAGCCCCAGCATTTT
NA,NA,TRBJ1-2,17,TRBV6-1,CASRILGKQGRNYGYTF,TGTGCCAGCAGGATACTGGGAAAACAGGGAAGAAACTATGGCTACACCTTC
NA,NA,TRBJ2-7,15,TRBV7-9,CASSRDRLSSYEQYF,TGTGCCAGCAGCCGAGACAGGCTTTCCTCCTACGAGCAGTACTTC
medium-sized,TRBD2,TRBJ2-1,16,TRBV7-9,CASSLAGLAGGNEQFF,TGTGCCAGCAGCTTAGCAGGACTAGCGGGAGGCAATGAGCAGTTCTTC